The 25 T cell receptor beta chains below were found in one sample sequenced in a study of OX40 agonist ivuxolimab in advanced cancers. Method: immunoSEQ multiplex PCR; TCRdb's copy keeps in-frame clones and lacks some. The table lists roughly 100,000 clones, about 87% of them singletons. The input for sequencing was CD4+ or CD8+ T cells sorted from blood, taken in a trial of the OX40 agonist ivuxolimab. These receptors all stem from an adult with an advanced solid tumor such as melanoma, head and neck, liver or kidney cancer.

The chain is built from TRBV5-6 and TRBJ2-5; no definite D call. CDR1 is SGHDT, CDR2 YYEEEE, per germline. The CDR3 loop spans 13 amino acids. Between the trimmed V and J ends, which lost 0 bases and 5 bases, there was a span of 8 bases. The CDR3 region has the DNA TGTGCCAGCAGCTTGGAAGACTGGGAGACCCAGTACTTC. Amino acids: CASSLEDWETQYF.

The chain is built from TRBV10-1 and TRBJ2-5; 11 nucleotides align to TRBD2. Germline CDR1 WNHNN, CDR2 SYGVQD (reference sequence). With 2 bases clipped from V and 3 bases from J, the junction kept 2 bases outside the gene matches. This CDR3 comprises 15 residues. The CDR3 DNA reads TGCGCCAGCAGTGAGGGTAGCGGGGGGGAAGAGACCCAGTACTTC. Its protein product is CASSEGSGGEETQYF.

The chain is built from TRBV7-2 and TRBJ2-7; D possibly corresponds to TRBD2 (6 bases). From germline, CDR1 is SGHTA and CDR2 FQGNSA. Trimming cost V 4 bases and J 4 bases, with 17 bases left between them. The CDR3 is 15 amino acids. CDR3 sequence (DNA): TGTGCCAGCAGCTCGGGACTGTCCGAGTTATACGAGCAGTACTTC. Translating it yields CASSSGLSELYEQYF. Supplemented by reference TRBV7-2 and TRBJ2-7, the full variable domain reads GAGVSQSPSNKVTEKGKDVELRCDPISGHTALYWYRQSLGQGLEFLIYFQGNSAPDKSGLPSDRFSAERTGGSVSTLTIQRTQQEDSAVYLCASSSGLSELYEQYFGPGTRLTVT.

The chain combines TRBV2 with TRBJ2-5; tentatively, D is TRBD1 or TRBD2 (6 bases each). The V and J ends lost 4 bases and 5 bases respectively, with 11 bases between them. Germline V gene lookup returns CDR1 SNHLY and CDR2 FYNNEI. The CDR3 length is 13 residues. DNA for the CDR3: TGTGCCAGCAGTGTCCAGGGGAGGGAGACCCAGTACTTC. Residues: CASSVQGRETQYF.

The rearrangement joins TRBV7-2 to TRBJ1-2; 8 bases line up with TRBD1. Trimming took 6 bases from V and 7 from J; bases not matched to a gene: 10. CDR3 length: 14 residues. Germline V gives CDR1 SGHTA, CDR2 FQGNSA. The DNA for the CDR3 is TGTGCCAGCAGGCCACAACAGGGGGTCGGTGGCTACACCTTC. It is translated as CASRPQQGVGGYTF.

V usage is TRBV5-1 and J usage is TRBJ1-2, with 7 positions matching TRBD1. Germline loops: CDR1 SGHRS, CDR2 YFSETQ. After removal of 4 bases from V and 4 bases from J, the junction contained 10 bases not matched to a gene. This CDR3 spans 15 amino acids. CDR3 sequence reads: CASSGSTGVSYGYTF. Here the CDR3 DNA reads TGCGCCAGCAGCGGATCTACAGGGGTTAGCTATGGCTACACCTTC.

The chain links TRBV5-1 to TRBJ2-1; possibly TRBD2 for D (6 bases). The germline V gene has CDR1 SGHRS and CDR2 YFSETQ. Trimming removed 2 bases at V and 3 bases at J, with 12 bases between. The CDR3 length is 15 residues. The CDR3 DNA is TGCGCCAGCAGCTTTTCGGTGGGGGGCTACAATGAGCAGTTCTTC. It specifies CASSFSVGGYNEQFF.

This chain joins TRBV6-6 and TRBJ2-7; tentatively, D is TRBD1 or TRBD2 (7 bases each). The CDR3 has 14 residues. The germline CDR1 and CDR2 sequences are MNHNY and SVGAGI (reference sequence). V was pared by 7 bases and J by 2 bases, with 15 bases between. CDR3: CASTRGRGPYEQYF. The CDR3 DNA is TGTGCCAGCACCAGGGGGAGGGGCCCCTACGAGCAGTACTTC.

The V gene is TRBV21-1, the J gene TRBJ1-4. TRBV21-1 is marked as a pseudogene. The CDR3 is 17 residues long. In nucleotides, the CDR3 is TGTGCCAGCAGCAAACAGCGGGGAGGCGCAACTAATGAAAAACTGTTTTTT. Translating gives CASSKQRGGATNEKLFF.

The chain is built from TRBV7-9 and TRBJ1-1, with 10 bases that match TRBD1. The CDR3 contains 17 residues. Trimming cost V 5 bases and J 1 base; bases outside gene matches: 10. Germline V gene lookup returns CDR1 SEHNR and CDR2 FQNEAQ (reference sequence). CDR3 sequence reads: CASSPWTGGGWNTEAFF. The CDR3 DNA sequence: TGTGCCAGCAGCCCGTGGACAGGGGGAGGGTGGAACACTGAAGCTTTCTTT.

The rearrangement links TRBV7-9 to TRBJ2-6; D tentatively fits TRBD1 or TRBD2 (5 bases each). V was clipped by 4 bases and J by 3 bases, with 16 bases between them. Germline lookup yields CDR1 SEHNR and CDR2 FQNEAQ (reference sequence). The CDR3 consists of 17 residues. CDR3 protein: CASSSRDGLLGANVLTF. The CDR3 region has the DNA TGTGCCAGCAGCTCCCGGGACGGATTGCTTGGGGCCAACGTCCTGACTTTC.

The chain has TRBV7-2 and TRBJ2-2; D might be TRBD2 (5 bases). Germline V gives CDR1 SGHTA, CDR2 FQGNSA. V dropped 5 bases and J dropped 7 bases, with 11 bases sitting between them. The CDR3 contains 13 residues. CDR3 coding DNA: TGTGCCAGCAGCCCCGGAGGATTCGGGGAGCTGTTTTTT. Translated, it gives CASSPGGFGELFF.

The rearrangement uses TRBV9 and TRBJ2-5, with TRBD2 matching 8 bases. From germline, CDR1 is SGDLS and CDR2 YYNGEE. There are 14 residues in the CDR3. The junction had 4 bases not matched to a gene; V was cut back by 0 bases and J by 6 bases. CDR3 sequence reads: CASSVGSGGQTQYF. The CDR3 DNA follows: TGTGCCAGCAGCGTAGGGAGCGGGGGACAGACCCAGTACTTC.

In its sample, this clone was seen a few times. The chain joins TRBV30 to TRBJ1-5, with D unresolved. CDR3 size: 13 residues. Germline V lookup: CDR1 GTSNPN, CDR2 SVGIG (reference sequence). V was pared by 3 bases and J by 9 bases, with 15 bases between. This chain's CDR3 is CAWSVSWDRPQHF. The CDR3 region has the DNA TGTGCCTGGAGCGTCTCCTGGGATCGGCCCCAGCATTTT.

This clone was counted a single time. The chain has TRBV9 and TRBJ2-3; 7 bases fit TRBD2. The CDR3 consists of 15 residues. CDR1 is SGDLS, CDR2 YYNGEE, per germline. V was pared by 0 bases and J by 3 bases, with 4 bases of the junction left unmatched. CDR3 region: CASSVVPSGTDTQYF. In DNA form, the CDR3 reads TGTGCCAGCAGCGTAGTACCTAGCGGAACAGATACGCAGTATTTT.

This clone was seen a single time. The chain couples TRBV7-5 to TRBJ1-2; no DNA check was done on the table's D call, TRBD1. TRBV7-5 has pseudogene status. The CDR3 contains 14 residues. CDR3 nucleotides: TGTGCCAGAAGCGTTCTGGACAGTGTCTATGGCTACACCTTC. Amino acids: CARSVLDSVYGYTF.

The sample holds many counts of this clone. The rearrangement joins TRBV6-6 to TRBJ1-6, with 9 bases aligning to TRBD1. This CDR3 is built from 15 residues. The V segment lost 1 base and the J segment 9 bases; nucleotides outside the gene matches: 4. The germline CDR1 and CDR2 sequences are MNHNY and SVGAGI (reference sequence). The CDR3 sequence: CASSYLGQGRSPLHF. The DNA for the CDR3 is TGTGCCAGCAGTTACTTGGGACAGGGACGTTCACCCCTCCACTTT.

The rearrangement links TRBV7-2 to TRBJ1-5; D might be TRBD1 (6 bases). This CDR3 is 13 amino acids long. Trimming removed 5 bases from V and 3 bases from J, with 8 bases in between. Germline CDR1 and CDR2: SGHTA and FQGNSA. The CDR3 sequence is CASSQGPNQPQHF. Written as DNA, the CDR3 is TGTGCCAGCAGCCAGGGGCCCAATCAGCCCCAGCATTTT.

This clone was seen only a few times. This sequence joins TRBV25-1 and TRBJ1-4; 10 nucleotides line up with TRBD1. Losses at the gene ends were 3 bases for V and 11 bases for J; bases not matched to a gene: 0. This CDR3 is built from 12 residues. Germline loops: CDR1 MGHDK, CDR2 SYGVNS. The CDR3 nucleotides read TGTGCCAGCAGTGAGGACAGGGGGAAACTGTTTTTT. Its protein is CASSEDRGKLFF.

The genes are TRBV30 and TRBJ2-7; D perhaps matches TRBD2 (6 bases). Germline CDR1 reads GTSNPN; CDR2 reads SVGIG (reference sequence). This CDR3 has 13 residues. With 1 base removed from V and 3 bases from J, the gap between germline ends came to 10 bases. For the CDR3, the DNA is TGTGCCTGGAGTGGGGGGGTAAGCTACGAGCAGTACTTC. The encoded protein is CAWSGGVSYEQYF.

The gene calls are TRBV2 and TRBJ2-3; D call uncertain. V gave up 4 bases and J gave up 2 bases, with 13 bases separating them. The CDR3 is 15 amino acids. Germline loops: CDR1 SNHLY, CDR2 FYNNEI. The DNA of the CDR3 is TGTGCCAGCAGTGCCCTGGGGTCCTCCACAGATACGCAGTATTTT. Translating gives CASSALGSSTDTQYF.

The chain joins TRBV27 to TRBJ2-1; D unclear. Trimming left V 5 bases short and J 7 bases short, with 18 bases between. The CDR3 consists of 15 residues. The germline V gene has CDR1 MNHEY and CDR2 SMNVEV (reference sequence). CDR3: CASSPYTSTRNEQFF. The CDR3 DNA reads as TGTGCCAGCAGTCCTTATACCTCCACGCGGAATGAGCAGTTCTTC.

The chain combines TRBV23-1 with TRBJ2-3; D gene ambiguous. TRBV23-1 is reported as an ORF; its role is uncertain. This CDR3 comprises 17 residues. Trimming pared 0 bases from V and 8 bases from J, leaving 21 bases between. The CDR3 loop reads CASSQSVNPRCVGTQYF. The DNA for the CDR3 is TGCGCCAGCAGTCAATCGGTCAACCCCCGGTGCGTTGGTACGCAGTATTTT.

The chain couples TRBV7-2 to TRBJ2-7, with 8 nucleotides matching TRBD2. The junction had 12 bases not matched to a gene; V was cut back by 5 bases and J by 3 bases. The CDR3 is 16 residues long. In germline, CDR1 is SGHTA, CDR2 FQGNSA. The DNA for the CDR3 is TGTGCCAGCAGCCCCTCCTCGCTACGGGGGGGCTACGAGCAGTACTTC. It yields the protein CASSPSSLRGGYEQYF. Using reference TRBV7-2 and TRBJ2-7 for the parts outside the CDR3, the full variable domain is GAGVSQSPSNKVTEKGKDVELRCDPISGHTALYWYRQSLGQGLEFLIYFQGNSAPDKSGLPSDRFSAERTGGSVSTLTIQRTQQEDSAVYLCASSPSSLRGGYEQYFGPGTRLTVT.

The genes are TRBV19 and TRBJ2-2; maybe TRBD2 (5 bases). V lost 4 bases, J lost 1 base, and 10 bases lay in between. CDR1 and CDR2 (germline): LNHDA, SQIVND (reference sequence). The CDR3 is 15 amino acids. This CDR3 is CASSSRGGNTGELFF. The CDR3 bases are TGTGCCAGTAGTAGTCGGGGTGGGAACACCGGGGAGCTGTTTTTT.